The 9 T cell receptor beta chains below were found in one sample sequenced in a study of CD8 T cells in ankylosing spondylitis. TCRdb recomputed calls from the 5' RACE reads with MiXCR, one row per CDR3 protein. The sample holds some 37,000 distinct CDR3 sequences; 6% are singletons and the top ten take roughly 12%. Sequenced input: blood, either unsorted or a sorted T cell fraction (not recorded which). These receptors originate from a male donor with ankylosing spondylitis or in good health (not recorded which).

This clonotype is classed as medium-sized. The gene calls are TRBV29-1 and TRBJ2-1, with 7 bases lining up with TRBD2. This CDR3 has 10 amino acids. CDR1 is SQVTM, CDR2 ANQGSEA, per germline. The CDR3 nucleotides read TGCACGGGAGGAAACGATGAGCAGTTCTTC. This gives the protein CTGGNDEQFF.

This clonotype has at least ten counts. The DNA of the CDR3 is TGCGCCAGCAGCCAAACAGGGGGCGCTAATGAAAAACTGTTTTTT. Residues: CASSQTGGANEKLFF. The V gene is TRBV5-1, the J gene TRBJ1-4, with 9 bases matching TRBD1. After removal of 4 bases from V and 3 bases from J, the junction contained 4 bases not matched to a gene. Germline-derived CDR1 and CDR2 are SGHRS and YFSETQ. The CDR3 consists of 15 residues.

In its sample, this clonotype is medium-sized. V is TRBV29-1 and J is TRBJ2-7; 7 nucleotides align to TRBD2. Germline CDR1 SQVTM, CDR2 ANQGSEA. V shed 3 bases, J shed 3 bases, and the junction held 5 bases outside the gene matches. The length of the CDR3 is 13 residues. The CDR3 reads CSVEGGTFYEQYF. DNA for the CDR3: TGCAGCGTTGAGGGGGGGACCTTCTACGAGCAGTACTTC.

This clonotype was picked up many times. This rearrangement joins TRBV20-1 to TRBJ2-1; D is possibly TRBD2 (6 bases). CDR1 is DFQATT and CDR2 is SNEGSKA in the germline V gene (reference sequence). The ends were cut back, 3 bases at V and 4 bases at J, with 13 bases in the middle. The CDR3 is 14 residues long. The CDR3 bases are TGCAGTGCTAGCGGATTAGCGGATTACAATGAGCAGTTCTTC. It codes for CSASGLADYNEQFF.

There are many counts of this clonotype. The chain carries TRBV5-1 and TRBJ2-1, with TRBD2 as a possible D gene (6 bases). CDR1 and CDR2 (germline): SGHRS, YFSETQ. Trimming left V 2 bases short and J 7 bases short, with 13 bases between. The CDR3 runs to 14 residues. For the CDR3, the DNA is TGCGCCAGCAGCTTCCAAGCGGGCTTGAATGAGCAGTTCTTC. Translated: CASSFQAGLNEQFF.

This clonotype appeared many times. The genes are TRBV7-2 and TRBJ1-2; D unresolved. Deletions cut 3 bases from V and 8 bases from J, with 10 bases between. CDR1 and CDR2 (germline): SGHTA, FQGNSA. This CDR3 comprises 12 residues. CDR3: CASSFRTSGYTF. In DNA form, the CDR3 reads TGTGCCAGCAGCTTCCGGACCTCCGGCTACACCTTC.

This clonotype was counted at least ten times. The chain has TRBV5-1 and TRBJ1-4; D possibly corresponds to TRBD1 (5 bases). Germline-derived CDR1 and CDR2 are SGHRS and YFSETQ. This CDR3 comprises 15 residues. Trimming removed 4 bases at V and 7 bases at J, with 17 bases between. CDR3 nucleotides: TGCGCCAGCAGCCCCTTTGGGGGGAGAGGTGAAAAACTGTTTTTT. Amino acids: CASSPFGGRGEKLFF.

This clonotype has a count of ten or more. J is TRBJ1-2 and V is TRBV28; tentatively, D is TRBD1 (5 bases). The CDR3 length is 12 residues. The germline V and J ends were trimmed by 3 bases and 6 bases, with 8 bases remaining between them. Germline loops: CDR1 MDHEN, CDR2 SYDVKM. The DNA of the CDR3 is TGTGCCAGCAGTTTCCAAGGGGATGGCTACACCTTC. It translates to CASSFQGDGYTF.

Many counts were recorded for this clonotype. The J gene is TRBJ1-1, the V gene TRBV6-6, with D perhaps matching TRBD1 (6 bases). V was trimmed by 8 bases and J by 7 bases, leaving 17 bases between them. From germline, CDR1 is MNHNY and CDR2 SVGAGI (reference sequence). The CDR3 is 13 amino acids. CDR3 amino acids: CASGGRGQVEAFF. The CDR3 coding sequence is TGTGCCAGCGGAGGCCGGGGGCAGGTTGAAGCTTTCTTT.